The 5 T cell receptor beta chains presented below share a single source sample, sequenced in a study of blood T cell repertoires in COVID-19. Assay used: immunoSEQ multiplex PCR; TCRdb lists only in-frame clones, some missing. In the table there are about 52,000 clones, more than 80% of which are singletons. The specimen was peripheral blood. The source of these receptors is a human donor in a cohort sampled during active COVID-19.

This chain connects TRBV9 to TRBJ2-7, with D uncertain. V gave up 0 bases and J gave up 2 bases, with 12 bases separating them. This CDR3 spans 15 amino acids. Germline values: CDR1 SGDLS, CDR2 YYNGEE. The chain's CDR3 is CASSVATSSAYEQYF. The CDR3 DNA sequence: TGTGCCAGCAGCGTAGCTACTTCCTCGGCCTACGAGCAGTACTTC.

The rearrangement joins TRBV19 to TRBJ1-5; D not resolved. The CDR3 contains 15 residues. Germline assignment: CDR1 LNHDA and CDR2 SQIVND (reference sequence). The V end was cut by 6 bases, the J end by 0 bases, with 12 bases between. CDR3 region: CASRPREASNQPQHF. The CDR3 DNA is TGTGCCAGTAGGCCGAGGGAAGCTAGCAATCAGCCCCAGCATTTT.

This chain connects TRBV24-1 to TRBJ2-2; weak D call: TRBD1 (5 bases). The germline V and J ends were trimmed by 0 bases and 1 base, with 8 bases remaining between them. The germline gives CDR1 KGHDR, CDR2 SFDVKD. The CDR3 has 16 amino acids. The CDR3 loop is CATSDLRTLNTGELFF. The CDR3 DNA sequence: TGTGCCACCAGTGATTTGAGGACACTGAACACCGGGGAGCTGTTTTTT.

V gene TRBV19 combines with J gene TRBJ2-1; 10 positions match TRBD2. CDR1 is LNHDA and CDR2 is SQIVND in the germline V gene (reference sequence). The CDR3 is 15 residues long. The junction had 5 bases not matched to a gene; V was cut back by 6 bases and J by 3 bases. CDR3 DNA sequence: TGTGCCAGTAGGGCTAGCGGGAGTATCTACAATGAGCAGTTCTTC. As protein: CASRASGSIYNEQFF.

The chain has TRBV12-5 and TRBJ1-4; D is unclear. CDR3 size: 13 residues. CDR1 is LGHNT, CDR2 FRNRAP, per germline. The CDR3 nucleotides are TGTGCGTCTTGTGCGGCAACTAATGAAAAACTGTTTTTT. Protein: CASCAATNEKLFF. The variable domain in full, with the rest retrieved from reference TRBV12-5 and TRBJ1-4, is DARVTQTPRHKVTEMGQEVTMRCQPILGHNTVFWYRQTMMQGLELLAYFRNRAPLDDSGMPKDRFSAEMPDATLATLKIQPSEPRDSAVYFCASCAATNEKLFFGSGTQLSVL.